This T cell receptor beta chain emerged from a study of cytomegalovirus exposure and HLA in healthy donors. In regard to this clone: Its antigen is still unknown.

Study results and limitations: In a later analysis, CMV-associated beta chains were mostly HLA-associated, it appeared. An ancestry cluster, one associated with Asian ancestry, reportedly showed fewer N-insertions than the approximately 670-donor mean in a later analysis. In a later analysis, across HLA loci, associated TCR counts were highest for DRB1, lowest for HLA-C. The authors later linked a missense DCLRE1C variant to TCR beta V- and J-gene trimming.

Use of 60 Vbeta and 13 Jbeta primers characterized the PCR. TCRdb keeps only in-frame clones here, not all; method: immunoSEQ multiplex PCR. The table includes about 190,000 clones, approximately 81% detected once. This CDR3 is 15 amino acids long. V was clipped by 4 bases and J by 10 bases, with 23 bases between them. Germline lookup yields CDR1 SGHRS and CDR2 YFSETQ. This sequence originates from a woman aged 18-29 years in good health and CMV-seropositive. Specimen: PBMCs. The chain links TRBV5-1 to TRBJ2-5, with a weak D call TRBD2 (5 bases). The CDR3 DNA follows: TGCGCCAGCAGCCCGGGCGGGCTATCCCAAGAGGACCAGTACTTC. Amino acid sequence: CASSPGGLSQEDQYF.